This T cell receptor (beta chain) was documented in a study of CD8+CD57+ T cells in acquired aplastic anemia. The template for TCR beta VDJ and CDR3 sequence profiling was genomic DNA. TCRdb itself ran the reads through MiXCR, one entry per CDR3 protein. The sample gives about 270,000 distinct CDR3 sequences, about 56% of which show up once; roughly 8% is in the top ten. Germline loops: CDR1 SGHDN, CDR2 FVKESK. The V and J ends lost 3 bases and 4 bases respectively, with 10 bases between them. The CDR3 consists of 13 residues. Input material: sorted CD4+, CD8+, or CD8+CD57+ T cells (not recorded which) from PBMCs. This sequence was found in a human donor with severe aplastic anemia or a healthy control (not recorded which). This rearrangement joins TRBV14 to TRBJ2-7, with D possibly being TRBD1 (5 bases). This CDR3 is CASSHQGVYEQYF. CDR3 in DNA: TGTGCCAGCAGCCACCAGGGTGTTTACGAGCAGTACTTC.